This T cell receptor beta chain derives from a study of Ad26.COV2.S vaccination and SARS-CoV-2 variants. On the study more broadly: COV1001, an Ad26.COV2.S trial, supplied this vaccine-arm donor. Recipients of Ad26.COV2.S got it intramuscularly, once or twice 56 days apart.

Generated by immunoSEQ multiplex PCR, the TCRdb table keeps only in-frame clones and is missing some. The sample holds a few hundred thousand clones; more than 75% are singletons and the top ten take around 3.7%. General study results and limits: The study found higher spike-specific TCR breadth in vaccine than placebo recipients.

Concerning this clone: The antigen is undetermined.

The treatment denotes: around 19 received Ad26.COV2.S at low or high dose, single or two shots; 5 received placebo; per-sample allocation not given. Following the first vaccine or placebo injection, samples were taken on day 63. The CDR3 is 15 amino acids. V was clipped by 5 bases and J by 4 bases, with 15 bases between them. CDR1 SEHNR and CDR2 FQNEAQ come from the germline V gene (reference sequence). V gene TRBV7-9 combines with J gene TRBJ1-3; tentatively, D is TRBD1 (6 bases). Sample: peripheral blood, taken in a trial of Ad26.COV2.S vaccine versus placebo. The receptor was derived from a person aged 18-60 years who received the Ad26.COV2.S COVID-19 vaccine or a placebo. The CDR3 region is CASSLAGATGNTIYF. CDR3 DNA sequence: TGTGCCAGCAGCCTCGCAGGGGCCACGGGAAACACCATATATTTT.